A single sample gave rise to the 12 T cell receptor beta chains below, sequenced in a study of blood T cells in healthy people across ages. A second about 6 to 12 cycle PCR used barcoded and J-beta primers. TCRdb independently ran MiXCR on the 5' RACE reads; one entry per CDR3 protein. The data show hundreds of thousands of distinct CDR3 sequences, with about 54% seen just once and about two fifths held by the top ten. The sequencing sample was made of blood. These receptors came from a man between 60 and 70 years old in good health.

The rearrangement uses TRBV2 and TRBJ2-6, with TRBD2 matching 7 bases. Germline trimming cut 5 bases from V and 2 bases from J; bases unmatched to any gene: 6. The CDR3 runs 16 residues. CDR1 SNHLY and CDR2 FYNNEI come from the germline V gene. CDR3 sequence: CASSWHGGAGANVLTF. The CDR3 nucleotides are TGTGCCAGCAGTTGGCATGGGGGGGCTGGGGCCAACGTCCTGACTTTC.

This chain uses TRBV6-5 with TRBJ2-5; 7 positions match TRBD1. This CDR3 is 14 amino acids long. V lost 2 bases, J lost 5 bases, and 5 bases stayed unmatched. Germline CDR1 and CDR2: MNHEY and SVGAGI. This chain's CDR3 is CASSYRSGQETQYF. The CDR3 DNA is TGTGCCAGCAGTTACCGATCGGGACAGGAGACCCAGTACTTC.

V and J are TRBV6-6 and TRBJ2-6; TRBD1 might be the D (6 bases). Per germline, CDR1 MNHNY and CDR2 SVGAGI (reference sequence). The CDR3 extends over 13 amino acids. V lost 6 bases and J lost 5, with 8 bases in between. The CDR3 region is CASSQGWANVLTF. In DNA form, the CDR3 reads TGTGCCAGCAGCCAGGGGTGGGCCAACGTCCTGACTTTC.

The V and J genes are TRBV7-6 and TRBJ2-7; 8 nucleotides match TRBD1. The CDR3 has 15 amino acids. With V trimmed by 5 bases and J by 1 base, 7 bases remained unmatched. Germline V gene data show CDR1 as SGHVS and CDR2 as FNYEAQ. This chain's CDR3 is CASSPWTGKSYEQYF. The CDR3 DNA sequence: TGTGCCAGCAGCCCATGGACAGGGAAGTCCTACGAGCAGTACTTC.

The CDR3: CASSQDYQSGGYNEQYF. The DNA of the CDR3 is TGTGCCAGCAGCCAAGATTATCAGTCTGGCGGCTACAATGAGCAGTACTTC. V is TRBV4-2 and J is TRBJ2-7; D is undetermined. The germline V and J ends were trimmed by 0 bases and 7 bases, with 22 bases remaining between them. This CDR3 contains 17 residues. From germline, CDR1 is LGHNA and CDR2 YNFKEQ.

The chain uses TRBV20-1 and TRBJ1-2; the D gene is possibly TRBD1 (6 bases). The CDR3 covers 13 residues. The germline CDR1 and CDR2 sequences are DFQATT and SNEGSKA (reference sequence). The germline V and J ends were trimmed by 2 bases and 6 bases, with 13 bases remaining between them. The CDR3 protein is CSARRGAGDGYTF. For the CDR3, the DNA is TGCAGTGCTAGACGGGGGGCAGGGGATGGCTACACCTTC.

This clonotype was detected once. At one end the junction does not follow the germline gene, possibly because of a read error. The chain couples TRBV10-3 to TRBJ2-4; tentatively, D is TRBD1 (5 bases). The closer fit of TRBJ2-7 to the DNA end suggests the J call may be wrong. The CDR3 runs to 12 residues. In germline, CDR1 is ENHRY, CDR2 SYGVKD. DNA for the CDR3: TGTGCCAGCAGTGACGACAGCTACGAGCAGTACTTC. Its translation: CASSDDSYEQYF.

The chain couples TRBV20-1 to TRBJ1-6; 8 bases are a match to TRBD1. CDR1 is DFQATT, CDR2 SNEGSKA, per germline (reference sequence). This CDR3 spans 15 amino acids. J lost 7 bases, V lost 3 bases, and 8 bases had no gene match. CDR3 in DNA: TGCAGTGCTAGGGTACAGGGGGTCGCGAATTCACCCCTCCACTTT. Protein sequence: CSARVQGVANSPLHF.

The chain is built from TRBV20-1 and TRBJ1-6; tentatively, D is TRBD1 (5 bases). In germline, CDR1 is DFQATT, CDR2 SNEGSKA (reference sequence). This CDR3 is 13 amino acids long. V shed 8 bases and J shed 4 bases, with 12 bases lying between them. The CDR3 sequence is CSSQGQYNSPLHF. CDR3 in DNA: TGCAGTTCCCAGGGTCAATATAATTCACCCCTCCACTTT.

DNA for the CDR3: TGCAGTGCTAAGGAACTCTCTGGGGCCAACGTCCTGACTTTC. Translating gives CSAKELSGANVLTF. V and J are TRBV20-1 and TRBJ2-6, with D uncertain. Trimming left V 4 bases short and J 0 bases short, with 7 bases between. The CDR3 extends over 14 amino acids. Germline V gene lookup returns CDR1 DFQATT and CDR2 SNEGSKA (reference sequence).

J is TRBJ2-3 and V is TRBV14; perhaps TRBD2 as D (5 bases). Trimming stripped 4 bases from V and 3 bases from J, with 20 bases between. The CDR3 is 17 residues long. CDR1 is SGHDN and CDR2 is FVKESK in the germline V gene. This chain's CDR3 is CASSPSWERLWTDTQYF. The CDR3 DNA is TGTGCCAGCAGCCCGTCATGGGAGAGACTGTGGACAGATACGCAGTATTTT. Supplemented by reference TRBV14 and TRBJ2-3, the full variable domain reads EAGVTQFPSHSVIEKGQTVTLRCDPISGHDNLYWYRRVMGKEIKFLLHFVKESKQDESGMPNNRFLAERTGGTYSTLKVQPAELEDSGVYFCASSPSWERLWTDTQYFGPGTRLTVL.

The chain is built from TRBV18 and TRBJ2-7; D is unresolved. V was clipped by 2 bases and J by 2 bases, with 10 bases between them. The CDR3 runs to 14 residues. Germline V gene sequence: CDR1 KGHSH, CDR2 LQKENI. CDR3 nucleotide sequence: TGTGCCAGCTCACCAGGCAGGACCCCCTACGAGCAGTACTTC. It encodes CASSPGRTPYEQYF.